The 9 T cell receptor beta chains given below trace back to one sample, sequenced in a study of OX40 agonist ivuxolimab in advanced cancers. The data were produced by immunoSEQ multiplex PCR, yet TCRdb's version contains in-frame clones alone and is incomplete. The repertoire has tens of thousands of clones, 84% of them found once; the top ten carry about a sixth. The specimen was CD4+ or CD8+ T cells sorted from blood, collected in a trial of the OX40 agonist ivuxolimab. These TCRs come from an adult with an advanced solid tumor such as melanoma, head and neck, liver or kidney cancer.

V is TRBV28 and J is TRBJ2-7; 10 bases line up with TRBD1. There are 14 residues in the CDR3. The trim removed 6 bases at V and 0 bases at J, leaving 2 bases unmatched. Germline V gene data show CDR1 as MDHEN and CDR2 as SYDVKM. CDR3 protein: CASRGQGSSYEQYF. Here the CDR3 DNA reads TGTGCCAGCAGGGGACAGGGGAGCTCCTACGAGCAGTACTTC.

This rearrangement joins TRBV7-9 to TRBJ1-5; D might be TRBD1 (5 bases). The length of the CDR3 is 14 residues. Trimming stripped 5 bases from V and 3 bases from J, with 11 bases between. Germline CDR1 and CDR2: SEHNR and FQNEAQ (reference sequence). CDR3 protein: CASSRGETNQPQHF. In DNA form, the CDR3 reads TGTGCCAGCAGCCGGGGGGAGACCAATCAGCCCCAGCATTTT.

This clone was seen more than once but under ten times. J is TRBJ1-1 and V is TRBV7-6, with 7 positions matching TRBD1. V lost 1 base to trimming and J lost 4 bases; unmatched junction nucleotides: 6. CDR1 and CDR2 from the germline V gene are SGHVS and FNYEAQ. CDR3 length equals 15 residues. The DNA of the CDR3 is TGTGCCAGCAGCTTAGGGCCAGACAGGGTCACTGAAGCTTTCTTT. Amino acid sequence: CASSLGPDRVTEAFF.

The chain is built from TRBV7-8 and TRBJ2-7, with a weak D call TRBD1 (6 bases). The CDR3 is 14 residues long. With 7 bases removed from V and 2 bases from J, the gap between germline ends came to 15 bases. The V gene's germline CDR1 is SGHVS and CDR2 FQNEAQ. CDR3 sequence (DNA): TGTGCCAGCACCAACAGACAGGTACCCTACGAGCAGTACTTC. It codes for CASTNRQVPYEQYF.

This chain links TRBV2 with TRBJ2-7, with 8 bases lining up with TRBD2. The junction had 8 bases not matched to a gene; V was cut back by 6 bases and J by 1 base. CDR3 length: 15 amino acids. Germline assignment: CDR1 SNHLY and CDR2 FYNNEI. For the CDR3, the DNA is TGTGCCAGCAGGGGGGTTAGCGGGGAATCCTACGAGCAGTACTTC. Its protein product is CASRGVSGESYEQYF. Using reference TRBV2 and TRBJ2-7 for the parts outside the CDR3, the full variable domain is EPEVTQTPSHQVTQMGQEVILRCVPISNHLYFYWYRQILGQKVEFLVSFYNNEISEKSEIFDDQFSVERPDGSNFTLKIRSTKLEDSAMYFCASRGVSGESYEQYFGPGTRLTVT.

This chain connects TRBV28 to TRBJ1-2; 9 nucleotides align to TRBD1. The ends lost 6 bases at V and 1 base at J; junction bases unmatched: 3. Per the germline V gene, CDR1 is MDHEN and CDR2 is SYDVKM. The CDR3 loop spans 14 amino acids. The CDR3 sequence is CASRGDRDNYGYTF. The DNA of the CDR3 is TGTGCCAGCAGGGGGGACAGGGATAACTATGGCTACACCTTC.

This chain links TRBV7-6 with TRBJ2-1; 11 bases are shared with TRBD2. CDR3 length: 17 residues. Germline V gives CDR1 SGHVS, CDR2 FNYEAQ. The V segment lost 5 bases and the J segment 9 bases; nucleotides outside the gene matches: 15. The CDR3 DNA follows: TGTGCCAGCAGCCCTAAACTAGCGGGAGAGGTACAGAGTGAGCAGTTCTTC. The encoded protein is CASSPKLAGEVQSEQFF.

The V and J genes are TRBV2 and TRBJ1-5; the D gene is possibly TRBD1 (5 bases). Deletions cut 4 bases from V and 9 bases from J, with 22 bases between. This CDR3 spans 16 amino acids. Germline assignment: CDR1 SNHLY and CDR2 FYNNEI. The CDR3 loop is CASSGGGGGSLRPQHF. The DNA for the CDR3 is TGTGCCAGCAGTGGCGGCGGGGGGGGATCTCTTAGGCCCCAGCATTTT.

The V call is TRBV19, the J call TRBJ1-1; 7 bases match TRBD1. Germline CDR1 and CDR2: LNHDA and SQIVND (reference sequence). The length of the CDR3 is 13 residues. The J segment lost 1 base and the V segment lost 7 bases, leaving 3 bases of the junction unmatched. In DNA, the CDR3 is TGTGCCAGTAAGACAGGGTGGAACACTGAAGCTTTCTTT. Translation gives CASKTGWNTEAFF.